Shown below are 10 T cell receptor beta chains from a single sample sequenced in a study of T cell responses to AZD1222 COVID-19 vaccine. Generated by immunoSEQ multiplex PCR, the TCRdb table keeps only in-frame clones and is missing some. The sample holds about 140,000 clones; around 93% are singletons and the top ten take roughly 3.1%. Sequences were derived from peripheral blood, sampled on day 0 of AZD1222 vaccination. These receptors were collected from an adult in good health.

The gene calls are TRBV28 and TRBJ2-4; D is tentatively TRBD1 or TRBD2 (5 bases each). This CDR3 is built from 17 residues. The germline V and J ends were trimmed by 6 bases and 0 bases, with 18 bases remaining between them. Germline V gives CDR1 MDHEN, CDR2 SYDVKM. The CDR3 nucleotides are TGTGCCAGCAGCGGGGCCGGGACCCACGTAGCCAAAAACATTCAGTACTTC. Translation gives CASSGAGTHVAKNIQYF.

The gene calls are TRBV4-2 and TRBJ1-6; D gene uncertain. This CDR3 is 16 amino acids long. Trimming stripped 3 bases from V and 1 base from J, with 10 bases between. Germline values: CDR1 LGHNA, CDR2 YNFKEQ. CDR3: CASSHQSISYNSPLHF. The CDR3 nucleotides read TGTGCCAGCAGCCACCAATCGATTTCCTATAATTCACCCCTCCACTTT.

CDR3 nucleotides: TGCGCCAGCAGCCCTGAGCGAACGGGGGGCTACGAGCAGTACTTC. Translated, it gives CASSPERTGGYEQYF. The rearrangement links TRBV5-1 to TRBJ2-7; 7 nucleotides align to TRBD2. This CDR3 has 15 amino acids. V gave up 4 bases and J gave up 3 bases; unmatched junction bases: 10. Germline values: CDR1 SGHRS, CDR2 YFSETQ.

This chain links TRBV6-5 with TRBJ2-5; 8 positions agree with TRBD2. The CDR3 covers 16 residues. The germline CDR1 and CDR2 sequences are MNHEY and SVGAGI. V was clipped by 0 bases and J by 5 bases; unmatched bases: 8. CDR3 bases: TGTGCCAGCAGTTACTCGATCGGGGGGGCAGGGGAGACCCAGTACTTC. This translates into CASSYSIGGAGETQYF.

This chain links TRBV21-1 with TRBJ1-6. TRBV21-1 is a pseudogene segment. This CDR3 region has 16 residues. This chain's CDR3 is CASSKVPALSSSPLHF. CDR3 coding DNA: TGTGCCAGCAGCAAGGTCCCTGCTCTTTCGAGTTCACCCCTCCACTTT.

J is TRBJ2-1 and V is TRBV3-1 (or the pseudogene TRBV3-2), with D uncertain. CDR3 length equals 12 residues. Germline V lookup: CDR1 LGHDT, CDR2 YNNKEL (reference sequence). V dropped 0 bases and J dropped 9 bases, with 6 bases sitting between them. This CDR3 is CASSQDRLEQFF. CDR3 DNA sequence: TGTGCCAGCAGCCAAGATCGGCTTGAGCAGTTCTTC.

This chain uses TRBV11-1 with TRBJ1-3; the D is unclear. V was trimmed by 3 bases and J by 4 bases, leaving 10 bases between them. The CDR3 runs to 14 residues. From germline, CDR1 is SGHAT and CDR2 FQDESV (reference sequence). CDR3 nucleotides: TGTGCCAGCAGCTTCGCGGCGGGCGGAAACACCATATATTTT. Its protein product is CASSFAAGGNTIYF.

The chain carries TRBV2 and TRBJ1-2, with 8 bases aligning to TRBD1. Per germline, CDR1 SNHLY and CDR2 FYNNEI. Losses at the gene ends were 6 bases for V and 5 bases for J; bases not matched to a gene: 8. The CDR3 spans 14 residues. CDR3 in DNA: TGTGCCAGCAGGCCCGGGACAGGATTATATGGCTACACCTTC. Translating it yields CASRPGTGLYGYTF.

This clone was picked up one time. The gene calls are TRBV4-1 and TRBJ1-4, with D hard to call. Germline V gives CDR1 MGHRA, CDR2 YSYEKL. The CDR3 sequence is 16 residues long. Deletions cut 4 bases from V and 3 bases from J, with 15 bases between. CDR3 amino acids: CASSRLPGSANEKLFF. CDR3 in DNA: TGCGCCAGCAGCCGATTACCGGGGTCAGCTAATGAAAAACTGTTTTTT.

This sequence joins TRBV4-1 and TRBJ1-1; D is perhaps TRBD1 (6 bases). CDR3 length: 12 residues. The ends were cut back, 4 bases at V and 6 bases at J, with 9 bases in the middle. Germline V lookup: CDR1 MGHRA, CDR2 YSYEKL. The CDR3 loop reads CASSPTGSEAFF. The DNA of the CDR3 is TGCGCCAGCAGCCCCACAGGGTCTGAAGCTTTCTTT.